The entry below gives a single T cell receptor (beta chain) sequence along with its context. The antigen is undetermined. Some clones are missing from TCRdb's copy, which holds only in-frame ones; the method was immunoSEQ multiplex PCR. The sample contains fewer than 120,000 clones, roughly nine tenths of which appear only once. The entry originates in a study of OX40 agonist ivuxolimab in advanced cancers. Study results and caveats: Relative to CD4+, CD8+ T cells held more expanded clones on average. Some patients who did not respond also had low normalized T-cell clonal expansion.

The CDR3 loop spans 14 amino acids. Germline V gene sequence: CDR1 SGHTA, CDR2 FQGTGA. V lost 5 bases and J lost 7; bases outside the gene matches: 9. This receptor was identified in an adult with an advanced solid tumor such as melanoma, head and neck, liver or kidney cancer. The sequencing here drew on CD4+ or CD8+ T cells sorted from blood, taken in a trial of the OX40 agonist ivuxolimab. The chain combines TRBV7-3 with TRBJ2-3, with 7 bases that match TRBD2. CDR3 amino acids: CASSPSGMGNTQYF. CDR3 in DNA: TGTGCCAGCAGCCCCAGCGGGATGGGGAATACGCAGTATTTT. Using reference TRBV7-3 and TRBJ2-3 for the parts outside the CDR3, the full variable domain is GAGVSQTPSNKVTEKGKYVELRCDPISGHTALYWYRQSLGQGPEFLIYFQGTGAADDSGLPNDRFFAVRPEGSVSTLKIQRTERGDSAVYLCASSPSGMGNTQYFGPGTRLTVL.